A selection of T cell receptor beta chains follows, all from one sample in a study of T cells in narcolepsy. The repertoire was sequenced with immunoSEQ multiplex PCR; TCRdb's copy has only in-frame clones and lacks some. The sample holds about 21,000 clones, about 91% seen once. Input material: CD45RA- memory CD4+ T cells from PBMCs. The receptors were gathered from a human donor with narcolepsy. Both conserved end residues are part of each CDR3. The order of the fields is V gene, J gene, CDR3 protein.

v_call: TRBV7-9
j_call: TRBJ1-1
cdr3_aa: CASRPPSRDRGRVVAEAFF

v_call: TRBV27
j_call: TRBJ2-5
cdr3_aa: CASSTRQGQETQYF

v_call: TRBV5-4
j_call: TRBJ2-6
cdr3_aa: CASSLGYSTGANVLTF

v_call: TRBV9
j_call: TRBJ2-1
cdr3_aa: CASSSSSSVSYNEQFF

v_call: TRBV29-1
j_call: TRBJ2-1
cdr3_aa: CSAGYPSQGTNEQFF

v_call: TRBV19
j_call: TRBJ2-5
cdr3_aa: CASMGLREGDRLYF

v_call: TRBV6-5
j_call: TRBJ1-1
cdr3_aa: CASLSSQGGTEAFF

v_call: TRBV18
j_call: TRBJ2-2
cdr3_aa: CASSPVVGSRAGELFF

v_call: TRBV5-1
j_call: TRBJ2-7
cdr3_aa: CASSFDQLGTGYEQYF

v_call: TRBV28
j_call: TRBJ1-5
cdr3_aa: CASSPRRDRGYQPQHF

v_call: TRBV6-5
j_call: TRBJ2-7
cdr3_aa: CASSSQGTARYEQYF

v_call: TRBV2
j_call: TRBJ2-6
cdr3_aa: CASRDANLAGANVLTF

v_call: TRBV10-3
j_call: TRBJ1-1
cdr3_aa: CAISTGPVEAFF

v_call: TRBV5-1
j_call: TRBJ2-7
cdr3_aa: CASSFGGLPAYEQYF

v_call: TRBV4-3
j_call: TRBJ2-7
cdr3_aa: CALRLDPGYEQYF

v_call: TRBV11-2
j_call: TRBJ2-2
cdr3_aa: CASRGPPATGELFF

v_call: TRBV29-1
j_call: TRBJ2-4
cdr3_aa: CSVESPAQDIQYF

v_call: TRBV5-1
j_call: TRBJ2-3
cdr3_aa: CASSEEDTQYF

v_call: TRBV15
j_call: TRBJ2-1
cdr3_aa: CATSREGGAGQGEQFF

v_call: TRBV5-1
j_call: TRBJ2-3
cdr3_aa: CASSLAVGYPDTQYF

v_call: TRBV2
j_call: TRBJ2-7
cdr3_aa: CASSVQGNYEQYF

v_call: TRBV9
j_call: TRBJ2-7
cdr3_aa: CASSAGTSGGGREQYF

v_call: TRBV11-2
j_call: TRBJ1-2
cdr3_aa: CASSLGQRLYGYTF

v_call: TRBV5-1
j_call: TRBJ2-1
cdr3_aa: CASGRETHNEQFF

v_call: TRBV29-1
j_call: TRBJ1-4
cdr3_aa: CSVGVEGRKLFF

v_call: TRBV5-6
j_call: TRBJ2-5
cdr3_aa: CASSLFETQYF

v_call: TRBV6-1
j_call: TRBJ1-2
cdr3_aa: CASSGNRIRF

v_call: TRBV19
j_call: TRBJ2-7
cdr3_aa: CASSTRRTSREAYEQYF

v_call: TRBV29-1
j_call: TRBJ2-7
cdr3_aa: CSVAQQAGGIEQYF

v_call: TRBV11-3
j_call: TRBJ1-1
cdr3_aa: CASSLGDGENTEAFF

v_call: TRBV7-6
j_call: TRBJ2-1
cdr3_aa: CASSLYGTNNRGEQFF

v_call: TRBV6-5
j_call: TRBJ2-5
cdr3_aa: CASSRTESQETQYF

v_call: TRBV25-1
j_call: TRBJ2-7
cdr3_aa: CASSGQNYEQYF

v_call: TRBV6-1
j_call: TRBJ2-1
cdr3_aa: CASSPGTSRYNEQFF

v_call: TRBV30
j_call: TRBJ1-5
cdr3_aa: CAWSVQGNQPQHF

v_call: TRBV30
j_call: TRBJ1-1
cdr3_aa: CAWRKQGANTEAFF

v_call: TRBV11-1
j_call: TRBJ2-3
cdr3_aa: CASSLDGWGDTQYF

v_call: TRBV11-2
j_call: TRBJ2-7
cdr3_aa: CASIVKGGLGQYF

v_call: TRBV7-9
j_call: TRBJ2-3
cdr3_aa: CASSLLTSGSQWDTQYF